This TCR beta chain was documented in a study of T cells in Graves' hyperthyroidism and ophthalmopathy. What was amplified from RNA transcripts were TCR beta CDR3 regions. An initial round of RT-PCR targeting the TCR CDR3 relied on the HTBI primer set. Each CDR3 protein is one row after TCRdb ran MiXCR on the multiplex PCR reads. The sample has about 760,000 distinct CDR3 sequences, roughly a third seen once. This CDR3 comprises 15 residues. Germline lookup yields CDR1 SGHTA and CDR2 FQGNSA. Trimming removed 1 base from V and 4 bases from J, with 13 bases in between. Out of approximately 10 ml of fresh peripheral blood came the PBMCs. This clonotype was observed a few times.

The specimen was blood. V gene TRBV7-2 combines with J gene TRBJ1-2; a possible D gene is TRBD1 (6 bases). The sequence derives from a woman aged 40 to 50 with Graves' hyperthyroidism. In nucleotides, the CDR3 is TGTGCCAGCAGCTTAGGGAACAGGGAACGCTATGGCTACACCTTC. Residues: CASSLGNRERYGYTF.